This T cell receptor beta chain derives from a study of CD8+ T cells in alopecia areata. Study information: People stayed on tofacitinib for 6 to 18 months, then stopped the drug for 6 months. Study-wide findings and caveats: The study found higher clonality in lesional than normal scalp, especially in alopecia totalis/universalis.

Germline CDR1 and CDR2: MGHRA and YSYEKL. The CDR3 runs 14 residues. The germline V and J ends were trimmed by 4 bases and 4 bases, with 13 bases remaining between them. cDNA reverse transcribed from extracted RNA served as the sequencing template. Repertoires were generated with immunoSEQ multiplex PCR, while TCRdb's copy carries only in-frame clones and drops some. The table has about 190,000 clones, just under 60% seen once. This clone appeared a few times. Antigen: not known. Lesional scalp punch biopsies and peripheral blood came from alopecia areata patients. Sorting separated CD4+ and CD8+ T cells out of PBMCs.

The TCR sequence derives from a human donor with alopecia areata. The chain is built from TRBV4-1 and TRBJ2-5; a weak D match, TRBD1 (5 bases). This material consisted of CD4+ T cells sorted from blood, taken at week 0. The CDR3 protein is CASSLQGTSETQYF. The CDR3 DNA sequence: TGCGCCAGCAGCCTTCAGGGTACATCAGAGACCCAGTACTTC.